Reported below is one T cell receptor (beta chain). Its antigen is not identified. PCR was performed using 60 Vbeta and 13 Jbeta primers. Produced via immunoSEQ multiplex PCR; TCRdb's table is partial and in-frame only. The repertoire includes approximately 150,000 clones, around 78% of them detected once, and 1.5% to 1.7% sits in the top ten. This specimen belongs to a study of cytomegalovirus exposure and HLA in healthy donors. Findings and limits, study-wide: TCR beta chains numbering 164 were designated cytomegalovirus-associated. Most of the CMV-associated TCR beta chains (in a later analysis) appeared to be HLA-restricted. There were some public TCRs occurring in many donors, but most TCR sequences were rare. By HLA locus, TCR association rates varied in a later analysis, with DRB1 showing the most and HLA-C the fewest.

The V gene's germline CDR1 is MDHEN and CDR2 SYDVKM. CDR3 size: 16 residues. V shed 2 bases and J 8 bases; nucleotides not matched to a gene: 10. The chain is built from TRBV28 and TRBJ1-4; TRBD1 matches 8 bases. The origin of this receptor is a man aged 40-49 years in good health and CMV-seronegative. Sequencing used PBMCs. For the CDR3, the DNA is TGTGCCAGCAGTTTAAAGGTCAGGGGGCGTTTCGAAAAACTGTTTTTT. It is translated as CASSLKVRGRFEKLFF.